This T cell receptor beta chain derives from a study of Ad26.COV2.S vaccination and SARS-CoV-2 variants. Study-level findings and limits: Recipients of either vaccine or placebo displayed similar breadth of non-spike TCRs. Substantial breadth was reported for post-vaccination spike-specific CD8+ and CD4+ T cells.

CDR1 and CDR2 from the germline V gene are MNHEY and SVGAGI. The CDR3 loop spans 15 amino acids. V lost 4 bases, J lost 0 bases, and 10 bases lay in between. Stated treatment: roughly 18 received Ad26.COV2.S at low or high dose, single or two shots; 5 received placebo; per-sample allocation not given. Following the first vaccine or placebo injection, samples were taken on day 63. The assay was immunoSEQ multiplex PCR, and TCRdb's table has in-frame clones only and misses some. The data contain around 450,000 clones, 89% of them seen just once; the ten biggest clones take up 2.5% to 3%. As for this clone: Its antigen remains unknown.

The sample here was peripheral blood, taken in a trial of Ad26.COV2.S vaccine versus placebo. The genes are TRBV6-5 and TRBJ2-1, with D possibly called TRBD1 or TRBD2 (6 bases each). This receptor was identified in a person aged 18-60 years who received the Ad26.COV2.S COVID-19 vaccine or a placebo. The CDR3 sequence: CASSWGRGSYNEQFF. CDR3 in DNA: TGTGCCAGCAGTTGGGGGCGGGGCTCCTACAATGAGCAGTTCTTC.